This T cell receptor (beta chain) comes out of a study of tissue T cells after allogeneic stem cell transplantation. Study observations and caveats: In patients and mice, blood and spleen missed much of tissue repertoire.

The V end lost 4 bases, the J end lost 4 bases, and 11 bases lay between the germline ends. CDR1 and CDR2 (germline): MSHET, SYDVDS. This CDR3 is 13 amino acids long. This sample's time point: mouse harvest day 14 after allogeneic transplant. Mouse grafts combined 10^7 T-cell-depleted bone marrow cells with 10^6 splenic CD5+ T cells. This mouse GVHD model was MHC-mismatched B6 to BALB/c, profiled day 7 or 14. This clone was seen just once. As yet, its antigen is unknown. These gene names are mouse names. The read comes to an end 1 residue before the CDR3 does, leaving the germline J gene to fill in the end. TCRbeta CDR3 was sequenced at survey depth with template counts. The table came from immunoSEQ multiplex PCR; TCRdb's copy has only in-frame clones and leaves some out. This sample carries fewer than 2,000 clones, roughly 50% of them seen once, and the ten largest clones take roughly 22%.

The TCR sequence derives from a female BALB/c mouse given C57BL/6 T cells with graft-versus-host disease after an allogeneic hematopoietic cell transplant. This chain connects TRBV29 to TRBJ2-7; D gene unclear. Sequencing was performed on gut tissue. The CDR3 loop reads CASSSPPQYEQYF. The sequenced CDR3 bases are TGTGCTAGCAGTTCCCCCCCACAGTATGAACAGTAC. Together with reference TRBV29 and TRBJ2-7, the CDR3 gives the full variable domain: DMKVTQMPRYLIKRMGENVLLECGQDMSHETMYWYRQDPGLGLQLIYISYDVDSNSEGDIPKGYRVSRKKREHFSLILDSAKTNQTSVYFCASSSPPQYEQYFGPGTRLTVL.